A single sample gave rise to the 9 T cell receptor beta chains below, sequenced in a study of T cell responses to AZD1222 COVID-19 vaccine. Profiling relied on immunoSEQ multiplex PCR, and the TCRdb table lists in-frame clones only, not all of them. The sample carries 110,000 to 150,000 clones, more than 85% recorded once. This specimen consisted of peripheral blood, obtained on day 0 of AZD1222 vaccination. All receptors come from an adult in good health.

The chain employs TRBV28 and TRBJ1-2, with TRBD1 as a possible D gene (6 bases). This CDR3 spans 14 amino acids. The V gene's germline CDR1 is MDHEN and CDR2 SYDVKM. V was clipped by 3 bases and J by 10 bases, with 18 bases between them. In DNA, the CDR3 is TGTGCCAGCAGTTTTGGGGGCAGGGGATCTTTCTACACCTTC. This gives the protein CASSFGGRGSFYTF.

The rearrangement uses TRBV4-2 and TRBJ1-4; possible D gene TRBD1, 5 bases. This CDR3 comprises 16 residues. The V end was cut by 1 base, the J end by 3 bases, with 12 bases between. CDR1 and CDR2 (germline): LGHNA, YNFKEQ. DNA for the CDR3: TGTGCCAGCAGCCAAGTTGGCGGGGCAGCTAATGAAAAACTGTTTTTT. Translation: CASSQVGGAANEKLFF.

The chain combines TRBV30 with TRBJ1-5; 10 bases agree with TRBD1. V shed 3 bases and J 5 bases; nucleotides not matched to a gene: 4. This CDR3 contains 14 residues. Germline V gives CDR1 GTSNPN, CDR2 SVGIG (reference sequence). The CDR3 DNA reads TGTGCCTGGAGGGAGACAGGGGGCTATCAGCCCCAGCATTTT. Protein: CAWRETGGYQPQHF.

The chain employs TRBV4-3 and TRBJ1-5, with D uncertain. V lost 5 bases to trimming and J lost 4 bases, with 9 bases between them. The CDR3 consists of 13 residues. CDR1 is LGHNA, CDR2 YSLEER, per germline. The CDR3 region is CASSSGRNQPQHF. Written as DNA, the CDR3 is TGCGCCAGCAGCTCAGGAAGGAATCAGCCCCAGCATTTT.

This chain joins TRBV9 and TRBJ1-2; no firm D call. The V end lost 7 bases, the J end lost 4 bases, and 8 bases lay between the germline ends. The CDR3 consists of 11 residues. Germline values: CDR1 SGDLS, CDR2 YYNGEE. CDR3 bases: TGTGCCAGCCGGGCCCCCTATGGCTACACCTTC. This encodes CASRAPYGYTF. Supplemented by reference TRBV9 and TRBJ1-2, the full variable domain reads DSGVTQTPKHLITATGQRVTLRCSPRSGDLSVYWYQQSLDQGLQFLIQYYNGEERAKGNILERFSAQQFPDLHSELNLSSLELGDSALYFCASRAPYGYTFGSGTRLTVV.

V and J are TRBV18 and TRBJ2-1; D tentatively fits TRBD1 or TRBD2 (9 bases each). Trimming took off 3 bases at V and 9 bases at J, with 27 bases between the two ends. This CDR3 comprises 18 residues. Germline V gene sequence: CDR1 KGHSH, CDR2 LQKENI. The CDR3 DNA reads as TGTGCCAGCTCACCTGGGACAGGGAGAGCGGGAGGAGCCTCTGAGCAGTTCTTC. Encoded protein: CASSPGTGRAGGASEQFF.

The chain uses TRBV4-1 and TRBJ2-1, with TRBD2 identical over 8 bases. The germline gives CDR1 MGHRA, CDR2 YSYEKL. The CDR3 length is 17 residues. Losses at the gene ends were 2 bases for V and 6 bases for J; bases not matched to a gene: 12. The CDR3 bases are TGCGCCAGCAGCCAACCCCCGACGGGACTAGACTTCAATGAGCAGTTCTTC. As protein: CASSQPPTGLDFNEQFF.

This chain connects TRBV10-3 to TRBJ1-5; D possibly corresponds to TRBD1 (6 bases). Germline V lookup: CDR1 ENHRY, CDR2 SYGVKD. The germline V and J ends were trimmed by 5 bases and 5 bases, with 10 bases remaining between them. The CDR3 has 13 residues. The CDR3 region is CAISKGVDQPQHF. CDR3 nucleotides: TGTGCCATCAGTAAGGGGGTCGATCAGCCCCAGCATTTT.

The chain employs TRBV10-1 and TRBJ2-1; D might be TRBD1 or TRBD2, each matching 6 bases. The CDR3 runs 14 residues. Looked up from germline, CDR1 is WNHNN and CDR2 is SYGVQD (reference sequence). V dropped 4 bases and J dropped 10 bases, with 17 bases sitting between them. In DNA, the CDR3 is TGCGCCAGCAGTGGCTCCGTGTGGGGGGCCGAGCAGTTCTTC. As protein: CASSGSVWGAEQFF.